These 3 T cell receptor beta chains were sequenced from one sample in a study of shared T cell receptors in the human thymus. The assay was immunoSEQ multiplex PCR, and TCRdb's table has in-frame clones only and misses some. The sample includes about 500,000 clones, 75% to 80% of them seen just once. This sample was also put to use in a study of human thymus T cells.

The sequencing input was thymocytes. The source is a boy less than two years old with a congenital heart defect.

This chain links TRBV15 with TRBJ1-2; D is uncertain. Germline loops: CDR1 LNHNV, CDR2 YYDKDF (reference sequence). V lost 0 bases and J lost 1, with 9 bases in between. This CDR3 contains 15 residues. The CDR3 sequence is CATSRDLPDNYGYTF. In nucleotides, the CDR3 is TGTGCCACCAGCAGAGATCTGCCAGATAACTATGGCTACACCTTC. The entire variable domain, with the rest obtained from reference TRBV15 and TRBJ1-2, is as follows: DAMVIQNPRYQVTQFGKPVTLSCSQTLNHNVMYWYQQKSSQAPKLLFHYYDKDFNNEADTPDNFQSRRPNTSFCFLDIRSPGLGDTAMYLCATSRDLPDNYGYTFGSGTRLTVV.

This chain connects TRBV27 to TRBJ1-2, with a possible D match to TRBD1 (5 bases). CDR1 and CDR2 (germline): MNHEY, SMNVEV (reference sequence). V gave up 0 bases and J gave up 8 bases, with 16 bases separating them. CDR3 length: 15 residues. CDR3 sequence (DNA): TGTGCCAGCAGTTTATCTGTCGGGGGAATTAGGGGCTACACCTTC. Protein sequence: CASSLSVGGIRGYTF.

This clone was detected only a few times. The rearrangement joins TRBV19 to TRBJ1-1; tentative D call: TRBD1 (6 bases). The CDR3 covers 16 residues. CDR1 LNHDA and CDR2 SQIVND come from the germline V gene (reference sequence). Trimming pared 3 bases from V and 4 bases from J, leaving 18 bases between. CDR3 protein: CASSIWSGALTTEAFF. The DNA of the CDR3 is TGTGCCAGTAGTATCTGGTCAGGGGCGCTGACCACTGAAGCTTTCTTT. Full variable domain (missing parts from reference TRBV19 and TRBJ1-1): DGGITQSPKYLFRKEGQNVTLSCEQNLNHDAMYWYRQDPGQGLRLIYYSQIVNDFQKGDIAEGYSVSREKKESFPLTVTSAQKNPTAFYLCASSIWSGALTTEAFFGQGTRLTVV.